The 27 T cell receptor beta chains below come from one sample, sequenced in a study of cytomegalovirus exposure and HLA in healthy donors. The PCR used 60 Vbeta and 13 Jbeta primers. Measured with immunoSEQ multiplex PCR; TCRdb has only the in-frame clones, and not every one. The sample holds 130,000 or so clones; more than 75% are singletons and the top ten take 1.5% to 2%. Sequenced sample: PBMCs. All receptors derive from a man aged 35 to 55 in good health and CMV-seronegative.

This chain joins TRBV29-1 and TRBJ2-1, with 10 bases fitting TRBD2. The CDR3 has 13 amino acids. The J segment lost 6 bases and the V segment lost 5 bases, leaving 4 bases of the junction unmatched. Germline CDR1 and CDR2: SQVTM and ANQGSEA. The CDR3, as DNA: TGCAGCGTTCGAATAGCGGGAGGCAATGAGCAGTTCTTC. Its protein product is CSVRIAGGNEQFF.

This rearrangement joins TRBV4-1 to TRBJ2-7; 12 bases map to TRBD2. This CDR3 is 15 amino acids long. The germline V gene has CDR1 MGHRA and CDR2 YSYEKL. J lost 6 bases, V lost 1 base, and 4 bases had no gene match. In DNA form, the CDR3 reads TGCGCCAGCAGCCAAGGACTAGCGGGAGCAGGCGAGCAGTACTTC. It specifies CASSQGLAGAGEQYF.

Note on this clone: The sample contains more than one DNA sequence encoding this CDR3. The chain employs TRBV30 and TRBJ2-7; 7 positions agree with TRBD1. CDR1 GTSNPN and CDR2 SVGIG come from the germline V gene (reference sequence). The CDR3 consists of 14 residues. The V gene end was trimmed by 0 bases and the J gene end by 7 bases; junction bases not matched to a gene: 9. CDR3 protein: CAWSVKGAPGEQYF. For the CDR3, the DNA is TGTGCCTGGAGTGTAAAGGGGGCACCTGGGGAGCAGTACTTC.

This chain links TRBV28 with TRBJ2-7; the match to TRBD1 covers 7 bases. The CDR3 contains 15 residues. In germline, CDR1 is MDHEN, CDR2 SYDVKM. J lost 6 bases, V lost 6 bases, and 14 bases had no gene match. This CDR3 is CASSPNRGLFSEQYF. In DNA form, the CDR3 reads TGTGCCAGCAGCCCAAACAGGGGTCTTTTCTCCGAGCAGTACTTC.

This clone was counted a few times. An end of the junction does not agree with germline; a read error may underlie this. V is TRBV7-9 and J is TRBJ2-1; TRBD1 agrees at 10 bases. The CDR3 sequence is 18 residues long. Germline CDR1 SEHNR, CDR2 FQNEAQ (reference sequence). This chain's CDR3 is CSSRGGQGITISYNEQFF. CDR3 nucleotides: TGTTCCAGCAGGGGGGGACAGGGGATCACTATCTCCTACAATGAGCAGTTCTTC. Filled out from reference TRBV7-9 and TRBJ2-1, the complete variable domain reads DTGVSQNPRHKITKRGQNVTFRCDPISEHNRLYWYRQTLGQGPEFLTYFQNEAQLEKSRLLSDRFSAERPKGSFSTLEIQRTEQGDSAMYLCSSRGGQGITISYNEQFFGPGTRLTVL.

This rearrangement joins TRBV27 to TRBJ2-3; tentatively, D is TRBD2 (6 bases). Trimming removed 5 bases from V and 4 bases from J, with 16 bases in between. This CDR3 is built from 15 residues. From germline, CDR1 is MNHEY and CDR2 SMNVEV (reference sequence). The CDR3 sequence is CASSDGLAFSDTQYF. CDR3 DNA: TGTGCCAGCAGTGACGGCCTAGCGTTTTCAGATACGCAGTATTTT.

Remarks on this clone: A junction end diverges from the germline sequence, so it may reflect a read error. V gene TRBV29-1 combines with J gene TRBJ2-6, with D perhaps matching TRBD2 (7 bases). The CDR3 sequence is 15 residues long. Per germline, CDR1 SQVTM and CDR2 ANQGSEA. The CDR3 DNA is TGCAGCGTTGTAGAGGGGATTGGGGGGGCCAACGGCCTGACTTTC. This codes for CSVVEGIGGANGLTF.

The chain uses TRBV11-2 and TRBJ2-5; 8 bases match TRBD2. The CDR3 runs to 18 residues. Germline V gene sequence: CDR1 SGHAT, CDR2 FQNNGV. Unmatched junction bases numbered 15, after V lost 1 base and J lost 5 bases. CDR3 sequence (DNA): TGTGCCAGCAGCTTAGCAATTCTAGCGGGCTCAGTCGGGGAGACCCAGTACTTC. Protein sequence: CASSLAILAGSVGETQYF.

The chain combines TRBV6-1 with TRBJ1-3, with a weak D call TRBD1 (6 bases). CDR1 is MNHNS and CDR2 is SASEGT in the germline V gene. The V end lost 7 bases, the J end lost 2 bases, and 12 bases lay between the germline ends. The CDR3 sequence is 14 residues long. The CDR3, as DNA: TGTGCCAGCACCCAGGGGATTGCTGGAAACACCATATATTTT. Its protein product is CASTQGIAGNTIYF.

This chain links TRBV10-1 with TRBJ1-1, with 10 bases that match TRBD1. The V segment lost 2 bases and the J segment 0 bases; nucleotides outside the gene matches: 0. The length of the CDR3 is 15 residues. Looked up from germline, CDR1 is WNHNN and CDR2 is SYGVQD (reference sequence). The CDR3 nucleotides read TGCGCCAGCAGTGAGGGGACAGGGGTGAACACTGAAGCTTTCTTT. Its translation is CASSEGTGVNTEAFF.

V is TRBV7-2 and J is TRBJ1-2; a weak D match, TRBD1 (6 bases). V was clipped by 5 bases and J by 4 bases, with 23 bases between them. CDR1 and CDR2 from the germline V gene are SGHTA and FQGNSA. This CDR3 is built from 17 residues. The CDR3 loop is CASSRGADFILGYGYTF. The CDR3 DNA is TGTGCCAGCAGCCGGGGGGCGGATTTCATATTGGGCTATGGCTACACCTTC.

This clone was detected only once. The gene calls are TRBV5-4 and TRBJ2-3, with TRBD2 as a possible D gene (6 bases). Between the trimmed V and J ends, which lost 4 bases and 0 bases, there was a span of 15 bases. The CDR3 extends over 16 amino acids. Germline CDR1 SGHNT, CDR2 YYREEE (reference sequence). The CDR3 sequence: CASSGRRGASTDTQYF. The DNA of the CDR3 is TGTGCCAGCAGCGGCAGGAGGGGTGCTAGCACAGATACGCAGTATTTT.

This sequence joins TRBV6-6 and TRBJ1-2; a weak D match, TRBD1 (6 bases). Trimming pared 2 bases from V and 8 bases from J, leaving 15 bases between. The germline V gene has CDR1 MNHNY and CDR2 SVGAGI (reference sequence). There are 14 residues in the CDR3. CDR3 sequence reads: CASSYGAGDRGYTF. CDR3 DNA sequence: TGTGCCAGCAGTTACGGGGCAGGGGATCGAGGCTACACCTTC.

V and J are TRBV6-4 and TRBJ2-2, with TRBD2 matching over 9 bases. The CDR3 loop spans 21 amino acids. Germline assignment: CDR1 MRHNA and CDR2 SNTAGT. The trim removed 2 bases at V and 0 bases at J, leaving 16 bases unmatched. CDR3 sequence (DNA): TGTGCCAGCAGTGACCCTCCCCTGAGCGGGAGGACCCTCGCGAACACCGGGGAGCTGTTTTTT. Its translation is CASSDPPLSGRTLANTGELFF.

The chain combines TRBV29-1 with TRBJ1-3; D gene ambiguous. Per the germline V gene, CDR1 is SQVTM and CDR2 is ANQGSEA. The CDR3 runs 12 residues. Trimming left V 4 bases short and J 3 bases short, with 7 bases between. The CDR3 DNA reads TGCAGCGTTGTTCTCCTTGGAAACACCATATATTTT. Protein sequence: CSVVLLGNTIYF.

The chain employs TRBV7-7 and TRBJ2-5; the match to TRBD2 covers 9 bases. Germline loops: CDR1 SSHAT, CDR2 FNYEAQ (reference sequence). Trimming took 1 base from V and 0 from J; bases not matched to a gene: 3. The CDR3 extends over 16 amino acids. In nucleotides, the CDR3 is TGTGCCAGCAGCTTAGGAGGACTAGCGAACCAAGAGACCCAGTACTTC. Protein sequence: CASSLGGLANQETQYF.

This chain uses TRBV27 with TRBJ2-2; no clear D. Germline lookup yields CDR1 MNHEY and CDR2 SMNVEV (reference sequence). The CDR3 extends over 15 amino acids. The germline V and J ends were trimmed by 2 bases and 2 bases, with 9 bases remaining between them. CDR3 sequence reads: CASSLMRFNTGELFF. In DNA form, the CDR3 reads TGTGCCAGCAGTTTAATGAGGTTTAACACCGGGGAGCTGTTTTTT.

The gene calls are TRBV7-2 and TRBJ2-2, with TRBD2 as a possible D gene (7 bases). CDR3 size: 15 residues. V gave up 8 bases and J gave up 2 bases, with 15 bases separating them. Germline V gene sequence: CDR1 SGHTA, CDR2 FQGNSA. CDR3 nucleotides: TGTGCCAGCGCATGGGCGGGGGCAAACACCGGGGAGCTGTTTTTT. Its protein is CASAWAGANTGELFF.

This clone occurred a few times. The V and J genes are TRBV7-3 and TRBJ1-1; D is uncertain. Germline V CDR1 and CDR2: SGHTA, FQGTGA. Trimming removed 2 bases at V and 1 base at J, with 8 bases between. CDR3 size: 14 residues. CDR3 protein: CASSLGLPNTEAFF. In DNA, the CDR3 is TGTGCCAGCAGCTTAGGACTTCCGAACACTGAAGCTTTCTTT.

The chain has TRBV7-2 and TRBJ2-5, with 7 bases identical to TRBD2. J lost 3 bases, V lost 3 bases, and 4 bases had no gene match. Germline CDR1 and CDR2: SGHTA and FQGNSA. The CDR3 is made up of 14 amino acids. DNA for the CDR3: TGTGCCAGCAGCTTCCTCCGGGGGGAAGAGACCCAGTACTTC. Its protein is CASSFLRGEETQYF.

This sequence joins TRBV4-3 and TRBJ2-1, with D uncertain. The CDR3 extends over 15 amino acids. V dropped 0 bases and J dropped 0 bases, with 6 bases sitting between them. Germline V lookup: CDR1 LGHNA, CDR2 YSLEER. The chain's CDR3 is CASSQEKSSYNEQFF. CDR3 DNA: TGCGCCAGCAGCCAAGAAAAGAGCTCCTACAATGAGCAGTTCTTC.

As regards this clone: At one end the junction does not follow the germline gene, possibly because of a read error. The V call is TRBV7-9, the J call TRBJ1-2; D perhaps matches TRBD1 (5 bases). Per the germline V gene, CDR1 is SEHNR and CDR2 is FQNEAQ (reference sequence). The length of the CDR3 is 16 residues. The CDR3 nucleotides read TGTTCCAGCACAGTTGGGGCGCCGACAGATGACTATGGCTACACCTTC. Amino acids: CSSTVGAPTDDYGYTF.

The chain couples TRBV19 to TRBJ2-3; TRBD2 aligns across 9 bases. Germline-derived CDR1 and CDR2 are LNHDA and SQIVND (reference sequence). With 4 bases clipped from V and 6 bases from J, the junction kept 5 bases outside the gene matches. The CDR3 runs 14 residues. The CDR3 is CASSTGLALDTQYF. In DNA, the CDR3 is TGTGCCAGTAGTACGGGACTAGCTTTGGATACGCAGTATTTT. Looking up the rest from reference TRBV19 and TRBJ2-3 gives the full variable domain: DGGITQSPKYLFRKEGQNVTLSCEQNLNHDAMYWYRQDPGQGLRLIYYSQIVNDFQKGDIAEGYSVSREKKESFPLTVTSAQKNPTAFYLCASSTGLALDTQYFGPGTRLTVL.

The rearrangement joins TRBV4-3 to TRBJ2-7; D might be TRBD1 (6 bases). Trimming pared 0 bases from V and 6 bases from J, leaving 12 bases between. The CDR3 loop spans 14 amino acids. Germline CDR1 LGHNA, CDR2 YSLEER. The CDR3 region has the DNA TGCGCCAGCAGCCAAGATAGGGACACGAGCGAGCAGTACTTC. It translates to CASSQDRDTSEQYF.

This chain links TRBV7-9 with TRBJ2-7, with 9 bases matching TRBD1. V dropped 4 bases and J dropped 7; count of bases not matched to a gene: 11. The CDR3 runs to 15 residues. CDR1 SEHNR and CDR2 FQNEAQ come from the germline V gene (reference sequence). CDR3 in amino acids: CASSSAMGTGREQYF. CDR3 nucleotides: TGTGCCAGCAGCTCCGCGATGGGGACAGGGAGGGAGCAGTACTTC.

DNA for the CDR3: TGTGCCTGGAGCCCGATCGGGTCCTCACACACTGAAGCTTTCTTT. It is translated as CAWSPIGSSHTEAFF. The chain links TRBV30 to TRBJ1-1; D is unclear. Trimming shortened V by 3 bases and J by 3 bases, and 17 bases separated the two germline ends. There are 15 residues in the CDR3. Germline assignment: CDR1 GTSNPN and CDR2 SVGIG (reference sequence).

The genes are TRBV6-5 and TRBJ2-7, with 11 bases identical to TRBD1. The CDR3 sequence is 16 residues long. The V segment lost 2 bases and the J segment 6 bases; nucleotides outside the gene matches: 9. Germline V gives CDR1 MNHEY, CDR2 SVGAGI. Here the CDR3 DNA reads TGTGCCAGCAGTTACGGCCCGGGACAGGGGGATTCCGAGCAGTACTTC. It specifies CASSYGPGQGDSEQYF.